This T cell receptor beta chain was found in a study of cytomegalovirus exposure and HLA in healthy donors. The study ran its PCR with 60 Vbeta and 13 Jbeta primers. As originally analysed: Per a later analysis, the number of unique TCR beta chains was some 80 million, of which roughly 9.9 million were shared. Libraries were prepared by immunoSEQ multiplex PCR; TCRdb keeps only in-frame clonotypes and omits some of them. V, J and clone size were drawn from that table, and D and trimming were deduced from the DNA. Of 150,000 to 200,000 clones listed, 70% to 90% are singletons. The V gene lost 3 bases and the J gene lost 0 bases, with 11 bases spanning the gap. The CDR3 spans 15 residues. Germline loops: CDR1 MDHEN, CDR2 SYDVKM.

The chain uses TRBV28 and TRBJ2-5; a weak D match, TRBD1 (5 bases). The source material was PBMCs. The source is a woman aged 45-60 years in good health and CMV-seronegative. The CDR3 DNA reads TGTGCCAGCAGTTTCCCCGACAGTAACCAAGAGACCCAGTACTTC. This gives the protein CASSFPDSNQETQYF.